A selection of T cell receptor beta chains follows, all from one sample in a study of CD8 T cells in Susac syndrome. TCRdb passed the immunoSEQ multiplex PCR reads through MiXCR, listing each CDR3 protein once. Found here are 150,000 to 200,000 distinct CDR3 sequences, about 94% of them singletons; the top ten hold 0.1%. Sequencing was carried out using CD4+ T cells from PBMCs. These receptors were obtained from a human donor in good health. Both conserved end residues are part of each CDR3. D genes are given only for firm matches. Only part of the rows carry a size: once, few, many, or a class if the clone is expanded.

J,D,size,V,CDR3,DNA
TRBJ1-1,TRBD1,-,TRBV18,CASSPAAGGTEAFF,TGTGCCAGCTCACCGGCAGCAGGGGGCACTGAAGCTTTCTTT
TRBJ2-1,TRBD2,-,TRBV7-6,CASSRGLAEYNEQFF,TGTGCCAGCAGCAGGGGACTAGCGGAATACAATGAGCAGTTCTTC
TRBJ1-4,-,-,TRBV2,CASRQDGGKLFF,TGTGCCAGCAGGCAGGATGGGGGAAAACTGTTTTTT
TRBJ2-1,-,-,TRBV20-1,CSASRLPSVNEQFF,TGCAGTGCTAGTCGTCTGCCTTCGGTGAATGAGCAGTTCTTC
TRBJ1-2,-,-,TRBV14,CASSQVDGVNYGYTF,TGTGCCAGCAGCCAGGTTGACGGAGTTAACTATGGCTACACCTTC
TRBJ2-7,TRBD2,-,TRBV7-2,CASSLGGVLAGVLYEQYF,TGTGCCAGCAGCTTAGGTGGAGTCCTAGCGGGAGTTCTCTACGAGCAGTACTTC
TRBJ2-1,-,-,TRBV29-1,CSVVLLREGTSYNEQFF,TGCAGCGTTGTACTGTTGCGGGAAGGGACCTCCTACAATGAGCAGTTCTTC
TRBJ2-3,TRBD1,-,TRBV29-1,CSVDGQGVADTQYF,TGCAGCGTTGATGGACAGGGGGTGGCAGATACGCAGTATTTT
TRBJ2-1,-,-,TRBV11-2,CASSLVVSVSVEQFF,TGTGCCAGCAGCTTAGTCGTGTCGGTGTCGGTAGAGCAGTTCTTC
TRBJ2-7,-,-,TRBV29-1,CSVQSASYEQYF,TGCAGCGTTCAAAGTGCCAGCTACGAGCAGTACTTC
TRBJ1-5,-,-,TRBV19,CASSSSGWENQPQHF,TGTGCCAGTAGTAGTTCCGGATGGGAGAATCAGCCCCAGCATTTT
TRBJ2-1,TRBD2,-,TRBV18,CASSPPGLAGGYEQFF,TGTGCCAGCTCACCACCCGGACTAGCGGGAGGCTATGAGCAGTTCTTC
TRBJ2-2,TRBD1,-,TRBV29-1,CSAHVTGTNTGELFF,TGCAGCGCCCATGTGACAGGGACGAACACCGGGGAGCTGTTTTTT
TRBJ2-7,-,-,TRBV6-5,CASSYSSKQYF,TGTGCCAGCAGTTACTCGAGCAAGCAGTACTTC
TRBJ2-3,TRBD2,-,TRBV29-1,CSASSGASGRAFNTQYF,TGCAGCGCCTCCTCTGGGGCTAGCGGGAGGGCCTTTAATACGCAGTATTTT
TRBJ1-2,-,-,TRBV20-1,CSARDRAGYGYTF,TGCAGTGCTAGAGATCGGGCAGGTTATGGCTACACCTTC
TRBJ2-1,-,few,TRBV5-6,CASSLRNEQFF,TGTGCCAGCAGCTTACGGAATGAGCAGTTCTTC
TRBJ2-7,-,-,TRBV14,CASSQVSVGEQYF,TGTGCCAGCAGCCAAGTAAGTGTCGGAGAGCAGTACTTC
TRBJ2-7,TRBD2,-,TRBV12-3/TRBV12-4,CASSRLAGELHEQYF,TGTGCCAGCAGTAGACTAGCGGGAGAACTCCACGAGCAGTACTTC
TRBJ1-5,-,-,TRBV20-1,CSARDSGGNQPQHF,TGCAGTGCTAGAGATTCAGGGGGCAATCAGCCCCAGCATTTT
TRBJ2-5,-,-,TRBV7-9,CASSLAGPQETQYF,TGTGCCAGCAGCTTAGCGGGCCCCCAAGAGACCCAGTACTTC
TRBJ2-6,TRBD1,-,TRBV5-5,CASSSGTGAGANVLTF,TGTGCCAGCAGCTCTGGGACAGGGGCTGGGGCCAACGTCCTGACTTTC
TRBJ2-5,-,-,TRBV30,CAWTGLIGETQYF,TGTGCCTGGACGGGATTAATTGGAGAGACCCAGTACTTC
TRBJ1-2,-,-,TRBV6-1,CASSENHGFYGYTF,TGTGCCAGCAGTGAAAACCACGGATTCTATGGCTACACCTTC
TRBJ2-1,-,-,TRBV5-6,CASSLSREGEQFF,TGTGCCAGCAGCTTGTCCCGGGAAGGTGAGCAGTTCTTC
TRBJ2-5,-,-,TRBV19,CACSGTERETQYF,TGTGCCTGCTCCGGGACGGAGCGGGAGACCCAGTACTTC
TRBJ2-7,-,-,TRBV5-4,CASSLGPGVEQYF,TGTGCCAGCAGCTTGGGCCCGGGGGTCGAGCAGTACTTC
TRBJ2-1,TRBD2,-,TRBV3-1,CASSQLAGGYEQFF,TGTGCCAGCAGCCAGCTAGCGGGAGGGTACGAGCAGTTCTTC